This T cell receptor beta chain was profiled in a study of control samples from healthy donors and cancer patients. The repertoire was sequenced with immunoSEQ multiplex PCR; TCRdb's copy has only in-frame clones and lacks some. This sample has about 94,000 clones, with about nine tenths found just once. Germline V lookup: CDR1 SGHRS, CDR2 YFSETQ. The CDR3 extends over 13 amino acids. Deletions cut 1 base from V and 2 bases from J, with 6 bases between. The genes are TRBV5-1 and TRBJ1-2; unclear D gene. Sequences were obtained from blood. The clonotype was recovered from a young woman in good health. The CDR3 sequence: CASSLLGNYGYTF. CDR3 in DNA: TGCGCCAGCAGCTTGTTGGGGAACTATGGCTACACCTTC.